This T cell receptor (beta chain) was recovered during a study of blood T cells in healthy people across ages. Per-sample PBMC isolation yielded at least 7 million cells. The extraction recovered at least 6 micrograms of total RNA per sample. Trimming took 0 bases from V and 0 from J, leaving 16 bases between them. The CDR3 is made up of 18 amino acids. Germline CDR1 is MNHEY and CDR2 is SVGEGT. Primers used in a second PCR of about 7 to 12 cycles were a sample-barcoded 5' primer and a J-beta primer mix. TCRdb reprocessed the 5' RACE reads via MiXCR and lists one record per CDR3 protein. The data hold about 400,000 distinct CDR3 sequences, with approximately 47% observed a single time.

This chain links TRBV6-2 or TRBV6-3 with TRBJ2-3; D possibly corresponds to TRBD1 (5 bases). Sequenced input: blood. This TCR came from a man between 60 and 75 years old in good health. The CDR3 protein is CASSYSTGRVTSTDTQYF. In nucleotides, the CDR3 is TGTGCCAGCAGTTACTCGACGGGCAGGGTAACTAGCACAGATACGCAGTATTTT.